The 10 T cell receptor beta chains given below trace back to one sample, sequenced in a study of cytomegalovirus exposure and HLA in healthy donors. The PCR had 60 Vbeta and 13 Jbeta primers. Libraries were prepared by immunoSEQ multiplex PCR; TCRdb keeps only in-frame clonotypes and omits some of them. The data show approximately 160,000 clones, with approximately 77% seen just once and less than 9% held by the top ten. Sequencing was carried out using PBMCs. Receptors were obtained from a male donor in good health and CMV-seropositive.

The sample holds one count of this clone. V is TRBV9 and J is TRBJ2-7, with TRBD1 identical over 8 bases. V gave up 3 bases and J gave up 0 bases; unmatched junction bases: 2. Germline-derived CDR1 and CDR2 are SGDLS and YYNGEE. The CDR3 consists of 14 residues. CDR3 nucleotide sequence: TGTGCCAGCAGCGCACAGGGGGGCTCCTACGAGCAGTACTTC. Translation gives CASSAQGGSYEQYF.

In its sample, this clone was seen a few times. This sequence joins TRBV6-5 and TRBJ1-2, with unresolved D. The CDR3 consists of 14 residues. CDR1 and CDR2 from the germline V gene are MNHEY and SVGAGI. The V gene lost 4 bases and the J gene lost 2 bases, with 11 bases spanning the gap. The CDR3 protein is CASSFQSGNYGYTF. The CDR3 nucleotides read TGTGCCAGCAGTTTTCAGTCGGGGAACTATGGCTACACCTTC.

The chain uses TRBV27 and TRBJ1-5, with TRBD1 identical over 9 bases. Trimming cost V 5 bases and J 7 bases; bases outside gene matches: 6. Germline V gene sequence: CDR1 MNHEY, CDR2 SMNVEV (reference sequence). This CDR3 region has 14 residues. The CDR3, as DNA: TGTGCCAGCAGTCCGGGACAGGGTAGACAGCCCCAGCATTTT. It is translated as CASSPGQGRQPQHF.

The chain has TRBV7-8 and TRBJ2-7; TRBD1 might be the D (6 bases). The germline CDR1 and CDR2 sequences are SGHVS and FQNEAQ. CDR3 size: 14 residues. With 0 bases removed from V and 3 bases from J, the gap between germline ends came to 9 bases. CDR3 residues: CASSLAWTVYEQYF. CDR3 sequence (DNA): TGTGCCAGCAGCTTAGCATGGACAGTCTACGAGCAGTACTTC.

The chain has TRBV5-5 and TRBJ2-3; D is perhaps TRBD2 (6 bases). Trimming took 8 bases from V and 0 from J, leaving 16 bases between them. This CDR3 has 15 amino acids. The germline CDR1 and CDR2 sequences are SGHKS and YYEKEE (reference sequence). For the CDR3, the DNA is TGTGCCAGTGCCTCGGACGGGACTAGCACAGATACGCAGTATTTT. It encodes CASASDGTSTDTQYF.

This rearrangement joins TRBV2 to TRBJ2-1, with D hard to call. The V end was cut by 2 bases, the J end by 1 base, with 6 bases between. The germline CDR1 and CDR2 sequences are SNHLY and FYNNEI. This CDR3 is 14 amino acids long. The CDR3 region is CASSERGSYNEQFF. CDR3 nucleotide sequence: TGTGCCAGCAGTGAAAGAGGATCCTACAATGAGCAGTTCTTC.

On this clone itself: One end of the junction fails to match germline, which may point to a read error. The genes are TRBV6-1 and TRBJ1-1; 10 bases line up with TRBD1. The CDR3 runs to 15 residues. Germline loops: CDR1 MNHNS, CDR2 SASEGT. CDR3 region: CAGSEVVGQGTEAFF. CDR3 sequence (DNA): TGTGCCGGCAGTGAAGTGGTGGGACAGGGGACTGAAGCTTTCTTT.

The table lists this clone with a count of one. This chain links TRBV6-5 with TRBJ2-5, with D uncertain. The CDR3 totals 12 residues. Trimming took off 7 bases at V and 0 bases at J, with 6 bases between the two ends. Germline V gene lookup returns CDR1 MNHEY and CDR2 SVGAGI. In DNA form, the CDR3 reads TGTGCCAGCACCAACAACCAAGAGACCCAGTACTTC. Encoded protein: CASTNNQETQYF.

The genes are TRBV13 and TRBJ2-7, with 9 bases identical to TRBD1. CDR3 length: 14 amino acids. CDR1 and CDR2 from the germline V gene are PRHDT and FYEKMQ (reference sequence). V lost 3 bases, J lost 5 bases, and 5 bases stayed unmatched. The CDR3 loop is CASSLDRGGDEQYF. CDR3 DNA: TGTGCCAGCAGCTTGGACAGGGGAGGCGACGAGCAGTACTTC.

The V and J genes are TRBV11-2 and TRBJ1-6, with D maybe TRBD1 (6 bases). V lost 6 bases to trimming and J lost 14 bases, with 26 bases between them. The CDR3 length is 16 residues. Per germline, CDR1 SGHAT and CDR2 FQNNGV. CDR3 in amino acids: CASSPIRGAHQKALHF. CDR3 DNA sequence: TGTGCCAGCAGTCCAATACGGGGGGCCCACCAGAAAGCCCTCCACTTT.